This entry lists 26 T cell receptor beta chains sequenced from one sample in a study of a mutant IDH1 vaccine in newly diagnosed glioma. These TCRs' antigens remain unknown. Sample time point: week 35, safety follow-up. With topical imiquimod, each dose of the vaccine consisted of 300 ug of mutant IDH1 20-mer peptide. Measured with immunoSEQ multiplex PCR; TCRdb has only the in-frame clones, and not every one. The sample contains around 60,000 clones, 75% to 85% of which appear only once. Sequencing used PBMCs, obtained from a glioma patient whose treatment included an IDH1 peptide vaccine. Receptors originate from a man between 40 and 49 years old with glioma.

This sequence joins TRBV6-5 and TRBJ1-2; D is uncertain. This CDR3 region has 14 residues. The V end was cut by 8 bases, the J end by 1 base, with 14 bases between. From germline, CDR1 is MNHEY and CDR2 SVGAGI. This chain's CDR3 is CASAMGTYNYGYTF. DNA for the CDR3: TGTGCCAGCGCTATGGGCACCTATAACTATGGCTACACCTTC.

The chain carries TRBV9 and TRBJ1-1; TRBD1 might be the D (6 bases). The germline V and J ends were trimmed by 4 bases and 1 base, with 14 bases remaining between them. Germline-derived CDR1 and CDR2 are SGDLS and YYNGEE. This CDR3 is built from 15 residues. DNA for the CDR3: TGTGCCAGCAGCTCAGGCAGGGGAGGGAACACTGAAGCTTTCTTT. It encodes CASSSGRGGNTEAFF.

The chain couples TRBV7-2 to TRBJ2-7, with a weak D call TRBD2 (6 bases). Trimming left V 7 bases short and J 1 base short, with 14 bases between. The CDR3 length is 14 residues. Per germline, CDR1 SGHTA and CDR2 FQGNSA. The CDR3 loop is CASTTAGWSYEQYF. DNA of the CDR3: TGTGCCAGCACGACAGCGGGTTGGTCCTACGAGCAGTACTTC.

The genes are TRBV13 and TRBJ2-7; TRBD1 matches at 11 bases. Looked up from germline, CDR1 is PRHDT and CDR2 is FYEKMQ (reference sequence). V dropped 0 bases and J dropped 3; count of bases not matched to a gene: 1. This CDR3 has 15 amino acids. The CDR3, as DNA: TGTGCCAGCAGCTTAGGAGGGACAGGGGGCTACGAGCAGTACTTC. Translation: CASSLGGTGGYEQYF.

Only one count was recorded for this clone. V usage is TRBV29-1 and J usage is TRBJ1-2; 10 positions match TRBD1. This CDR3 has 13 amino acids. V lost 2 bases, J lost 6 bases, and 3 bases stayed unmatched. The germline V gene encodes CDR1 SQVTM and CDR2 ANQGSEA. The CDR3 DNA reads TGCAGCGTTGAACGGACAGGGGGGGATGGCTACACCTTC. Residues: CSVERTGGDGYTF.

This sequence joins TRBV5-4 and TRBJ2-1, with TRBD2 matching over 9 bases. CDR3 length: 17 amino acids. CDR1 and CDR2 from the germline V gene are SGHNT and YYREEE (reference sequence). The junction had 16 bases not matched to a gene; V was cut back by 5 bases and J by 7 bases. CDR3 loop: CASRTRSMREGPNEQFF. The CDR3 coding sequence is TGTGCCAGCAGAACGCGGAGTATGCGGGAGGGCCCAAATGAGCAGTTCTTC.

This chain links TRBV19 with TRBJ2-5; possible D gene TRBD1, 7 bases. V was clipped by 4 bases and J by 1 base, with 19 bases between them. Germline CDR1 reads LNHDA; CDR2 reads SQIVND (reference sequence). There are 17 residues in the CDR3. The CDR3 region is CASSTARGAATQETQYF. CDR3 coding DNA: TGTGCCAGTAGTACGGCCAGGGGGGCGGCCACCCAAGAGACCCAGTACTTC.

This rearrangement joins TRBV4-2 to TRBJ2-1; TRBD2 matches at 9 bases. Germline V gives CDR1 LGHNA, CDR2 YNFKEQ. V lost 1 base to trimming and J lost 3 bases; unmatched junction nucleotides: 1. The CDR3 runs to 15 residues. CDR3 protein: CASSQGLADYNEQFF. As DNA, the CDR3 is TGTGCCAGCAGCCAAGGACTAGCGGACTACAATGAGCAGTTCTTC.

The rearrangement links TRBV19 to TRBJ2-1; 7 bases are a match to TRBD1. Per the germline V gene, CDR1 is LNHDA and CDR2 is SQIVND (reference sequence). Unmatched junction bases numbered 9, after V lost 3 bases and J lost 7 bases. This CDR3 is 15 amino acids long. Here the CDR3 reads CASSIGTAFGNEQFF. CDR3 nucleotides: TGTGCCAGTAGTATTGGGACAGCTTTTGGAAATGAGCAGTTCTTC.

This chain uses TRBV4-3 with TRBJ1-4; 10 bases are shared with TRBD1. The length of the CDR3 is 15 residues. The trim removed 4 bases at V and 7 bases at J, leaving 6 bases unmatched. The V gene's germline CDR1 is LGHNA and CDR2 YSLEER. In nucleotides, the CDR3 is TGCGCCAGCAGCCGGGGAGACAGGGGGCTTGAAAAACTGTTTTTT. Residues: CASSRGDRGLEKLFF.

V gene TRBV15 combines with J gene TRBJ1-5; D is undetermined. Between the trimmed V and J ends, which lost 4 bases and 1 base, there was a span of 11 bases. Germline lookup yields CDR1 LNHNV and CDR2 YYDKDF (reference sequence). The CDR3 covers 15 residues. In DNA, the CDR3 is TGTGCCACCAGCAAAATGTCTGGGAGCAATCAGCCCCAGCATTTT. It yields the protein CATSKMSGSNQPQHF.

J is TRBJ2-5 and V is TRBV7-2, with D tentatively TRBD1 or TRBD2 (6 bases each). Trimming took 2 bases from V and 4 from J, leaving 14 bases between them. Germline CDR1 is SGHTA and CDR2 is FQGNSA. This CDR3 has 15 residues. The CDR3 sequence: CASSLRSGGRETQYF. The CDR3 region has the DNA TGTGCCAGCAGCTTAAGATCCGGGGGCCGAGAGACCCAGTACTTC.

A few counts support this clone. The chain carries TRBV7-2 and TRBJ1-5, with 8 bases matching TRBD1. The V gene end was trimmed by 1 base and the J gene end by 3 bases; junction bases not matched to a gene: 5. Germline values: CDR1 SGHTA, CDR2 FQGNSA. CDR3 size: 16 residues. In DNA, the CDR3 is TGTGCCAGCAGCTTAGACCAGGACAGGGACAATCAGCCCCAGCATTTT. This codes for CASSLDQDRDNQPQHF.

The chain is built from TRBV29-1 and TRBJ2-5, with D hard to call. This CDR3 region has 14 residues. CDR1 and CDR2 (germline): SQVTM, ANQGSEA. V was cut by 7 bases and J by 5 bases, with 20 bases left in between. Here the CDR3 DNA reads TGCAGCGCCTCCCCCCGGGCGGTTGGGGAGACCCAGTACTTC. Residues: CSASPRAVGETQYF.

The chain has TRBV7-2 and TRBJ1-5; D is unresolved. The CDR3 contains 13 residues. V dropped 10 bases and J dropped 4 bases, with 14 bases sitting between them. Germline CDR1 SGHTA, CDR2 FQGNSA. The CDR3 DNA reads TGTGCCACCTCTCTAGGGATTAATCAGCCCCAGCATTTT. Protein: CATSLGINQPQHF.

The chain joins TRBV6-5 to TRBJ1-2; D uncertain. Trimming took 0 bases from V and 8 from J, leaving 13 bases between them. The germline V gene has CDR1 MNHEY and CDR2 SVGAGI. This CDR3 spans 14 amino acids. The CDR3 coding sequence is TGTGCCAGCAGTTACTCGTGGCACGAGTCGGGCTACACCTTC. The encoded protein is CASSYSWHESGYTF.

This clone has only a few counts. The V gene is TRBV5-1, the J gene TRBJ1-1; tentatively, D is TRBD1 (5 bases). Germline-derived CDR1 and CDR2 are SGHRS and YFSETQ. The CDR3 covers 14 residues. Trimming pared 5 bases from V and 8 bases from J, leaving 19 bases between. The CDR3: CASSLSLLGAEAFF. The CDR3 bases are TGCGCCAGCAGTTTGTCCCTACTCGGGGCAGAAGCTTTCTTT. The full variable domain, rest sourced from reference TRBV5-1 and TRBJ1-1, is KAGVTQTPRYLIKTRGQQVTLSCSPISGHRSVSWYQQTPGQGLQFLFEYFSETQRNKGNFPGRFSGRQFSNSRSEMNVSTLELGDSALYLCASSLSLLGAEAFFGQGTRLTVV.

The genes are TRBV5-1 and TRBJ1-1, with unresolved D. The CDR3 length is 13 residues. Germline V gene lookup returns CDR1 SGHRS and CDR2 YFSETQ. V was pared by 0 bases and J by 4 bases, with 7 bases between. DNA of the CDR3: TGCGCCAGCAGCTTGGGGGGTGTCACTGAAGCTTTCTTT. Its protein product is CASSLGGVTEAFF.

The rearrangement links TRBV29-1 to TRBJ2-7, with TRBD1 as a possible D gene (6 bases). CDR3 length: 13 amino acids. CDR1 is SQVTM, CDR2 ANQGSEA, per germline. Trimming cost V 6 bases and J 2 bases, with 14 bases left between them. The CDR3 nucleotides are TGCAGCGTGAGCGAGACAGGTACCTACGAGCAGTACTTC. This gives the protein CSVSETGTYEQYF.

CDR3 amino acids: CASSEDRGRIDTQYF. As DNA, the CDR3 is TGTGCCAGCAGTGAGGACCGGGGGCGAATCGATACGCAGTATTTT. J is TRBJ2-3 and V is TRBV25-1; D assignment may be TRBD1 or TRBD2 (6 bases each). The CDR3 runs 15 residues. The germline CDR1 and CDR2 sequences are MGHDK and SYGVNS. Deletions cut 3 bases from V and 6 bases from J, with 16 bases between.

The CDR3 is CASSQESAGVTEAFF. In DNA form, the CDR3 reads TGCGCCAGCAGCCAAGAGTCAGCGGGTGTTACTGAAGCTTTCTTT. The chain joins TRBV4-1 to TRBJ1-1; the D is unclear. Looked up from germline, CDR1 is MGHRA and CDR2 is YSYEKL. This CDR3 is built from 15 residues. With 0 bases removed from V and 5 bases from J, the gap between germline ends came to 13 bases.

The rearrangement uses TRBV27 and TRBJ2-7; D perhaps matches TRBD1 (5 bases). The CDR3 runs to 15 residues. CDR1 is MNHEY, CDR2 SMNVEV, per germline (reference sequence). The V end was cut by 4 bases, the J end by 0 bases, with 13 bases between. In nucleotides, the CDR3 is TGTGCCAGCAGTTATCGACAGTGGGACTCCTACGAGCAGTACTTC. It codes for CASSYRQWDSYEQYF.

The J gene is TRBJ1-1, the V gene TRBV6-1; 7 nucleotides line up with TRBD1. Germline trimming cut 4 bases from V and 5 bases from J; bases unmatched to any gene: 10. The CDR3 is 15 amino acids. CDR1 is MNHNS, CDR2 SASEGT, per germline. The CDR3 loop is CASSGTGTAFTEAFF. The CDR3 nucleotides read TGTGCCAGCAGTGGAACCGGGACAGCCTTTACTGAAGCTTTCTTT.

This clone was detected only a few times. The CDR3 DNA follows: TGTGCCAGTAGTATGGGTAGCGGGGGGGTCGACGAGCAGTACTTC. The encoded protein is CASSMGSGGVDEQYF. V and J are TRBV19 and TRBJ2-7, with 11 bases that match TRBD2. The germline V gene has CDR1 LNHDA and CDR2 SQIVND (reference sequence). This CDR3 comprises 15 residues. The V gene end was trimmed by 3 bases and the J gene end by 5 bases; junction bases not matched to a gene: 6.

This clone came up once. This chain joins TRBV19 and TRBJ2-3; TRBD1 or TRBD2 may be the D gene (5 bases each). V was shortened by 2 bases and J by 4 bases, with 16 bases between the two germline ends. The CDR3 sequence is 16 residues long. CDR1 is LNHDA, CDR2 SQIVND, per germline (reference sequence). In DNA, the CDR3 is TGTGCCAGTAGTATATCTTTCGGGGCTAGAGCAGATACGCAGTATTTT. Translation: CASSISFGARADTQYF.

The J gene is TRBJ2-4, the V gene TRBV30, with 10 bases matching TRBD1. From germline, CDR1 is GTSNPN and CDR2 SVGIG (reference sequence). V lost 1 base and J lost 8; bases outside the gene matches: 2. This CDR3 is 13 amino acids long. CDR3: CAWSGGQGHIQYF. CDR3 sequence (DNA): TGTGCCTGGAGTGGGGGACAGGGGCACATTCAGTACTTC.